Given below is one T cell receptor beta chain in context. Its antigen remains unknown. Trimming took 6 bases from V and 8 from J, leaving 8 bases between them. The CDR3 length is 11 residues. Per the germline V gene, CDR1 is MNHEY and CDR2 is SVGAGI. These data belong to a study of shared clonotypes between healthy human individuals. The study, taken as a whole, reports: When naive CD4 clonotypes were compared across several donors, approximately 5% were shared.

The data were produced by immunoSEQ multiplex PCR, yet TCRdb's version contains in-frame clones alone and is incomplete. Among approximately 1.1 million clones listed, around 78% were seen once. Sequencing was done on a sample of memory CD4+ T cells from PBMCs. Indicated subset: CD45RA-negative fraction. The chain couples TRBV6-5 to TRBJ2-1; D gene unclear. This sequence originates from a man aged 18-30 years in good health. Some clones in this sample may be carry-over from other donors' samples. The chain's CDR3 is CASSRAYEQFF. Written as DNA, the CDR3 is TGTGCCAGCAGCCGAGCTTATGAGCAGTTCTTC.